This is a list of T cell receptor beta chains from one sample in a study of stem cell transplantation in POMP-related autoinflammatory disease. Sequenced by immunoSEQ multiplex PCR; TCRdb stores in-frame clones only, minus some. The repertoire holds some 4,900 clones, with about 92% as singletons. The starting material was CD8+ T cells from PBMCs, obtained after stem cell transplantation. The source of these receptors is a human patient with POMP-related autoinflammation and immune dysregulation (PRAID). The graft donor may have contributed some T cells. The CDR3 runs from the conserved cysteine through the conserved F or W. A D gene is named only where the DNA matches it firmly. The size field is filled for only some rows; it gives once, few, many or a size class.

TRBV9,-,TRBJ2-3,TRBD2,CASSPTAGGSDTQYF,TGTGCCAGCAGCCCTACAGCGGGAGGTTCAGATACGCAGTATTTT
TRBV3-1/TRBV3-2,once,TRBJ2-3,-,CASSQVLKSTDTQYF,TGTGCCAGCAGCCAGGTTCTCAAGAGCACAGATACGCAGTATTTT
TRBV11-2,-,TRBJ2-1,-,CASSSLLGDNEQFF,TGTGCCAGCAGCTCTCTACTAGGGGACAATGAGCAGTTCTTC
TRBV6-5,-,TRBJ1-1,-,CASSYSNGGGTEAFF,TGTGCCAGCAGTTACTCGAATGGGGGCGGCACTGAAGCTTTCTTT
TRBV7-9,-,TRBJ1-5,TRBD1,CASSPGQGNQPQHF,TGTGCCAGCAGCCCGGGACAGGGCAATCAGCCCCAGCATTTT
TRBV28,-,TRBJ1-5,-,CASRLQGPNQPQHF,TGTGCCAGCAGACTACAGGGACCCAATCAGCCCCAGCATTTT
TRBV30,-,TRBJ2-2,TRBD2,CASGREANTGELFF,TGTGCCTCCGGGCGGGAGGCGAACACCGGGGAGCTGTTTTTT
TRBV4-1,-,TRBJ2-3,TRBD2,CASSHRGTSGRGTDTQYF,TGCGCCAGCAGCCACCGTGGGACTAGCGGGAGGGGCACAGATACGCAGTATTTT
TRBV12-3/TRBV12-4,once,TRBJ1-1,-,CASSSPREAFF,TGTGCCAGCAGTTCCCCGAGGGAAGCTTTCTTT
TRBV28,-,TRBJ2-7,-,CASSLTSYEQYF,TGTGCCAGCAGTCTTACATCCTACGAGCAGTACTTC
TRBV30,-,TRBJ2-1,TRBD2,CAWKSGDYNEQFF,TGTGCCTGGAAGAGCGGGGATTACAATGAGCAGTTCTTC